This T cell receptor beta chain was identified during a study of T cells in Graves' hyperthyroidism and ophthalmopathy. TCR beta CDR3 regions were amplified from RNA. First-round RT-PCR with HTBI primers amplified the TCR CDR3 region. TCRdb re-called the multiplex PCR reads through MiXCR, storing one row per CDR3 protein. This table holds hundreds of thousands of distinct CDR3 sequences, roughly 15% found once. The CDR3 sequence is 15 residues long. The germline CDR1 and CDR2 sequences are WSHSY and SAAADI. With V trimmed by 6 bases and J by 8 bases, 8 bases remained unmatched. The chain joins TRBV10-2 to TRBJ1-4; 11 bases line up with TRBD1. The receptor was isolated from a woman in her fifties or sixties with Graves' ophthalmopathy. Sequencing was done on a sample of blood. The CDR3 spells CASSARDRGNEKLFF. The CDR3 DNA reads TGCGCCAGCAGCGCGCGGGACAGGGGGAACGAAAAACTGTTTTTT.